The 8 T cell receptor beta chains below all came from one sample that was sequenced in a study of glioma-infiltrating T cells (dated by TCRdb to 2016 to 2018). The data were produced on an Illumina MiSeq. TCR alpha and beta CDR3 regions were amplified with the iRepertoire nested amplicon-rescue multiplex PCR (arm-PCR) platform from RNA. The raw public data were reprocessed by TCRdb itself: fastp quality trimming at Q25, MiXCR clonotype calling, in-frame beta chains only. Rows with a matching CDR3 protein are joined into one entry that keeps the most common DNA and genes. The sample contains around 390,000 distinct CDR3 sequences, roughly two fifths of them found a single time. The top ten hold about 11% of the sample. Sequencing input: glioma tissue, nonneoplastic brain tissue, or PBMCs (not recorded which). Source of these receptors: a human donor with low-grade glioma or glioblastoma, undergoing nonglioma brain surgery, or in good health (not recorded which).

The chain carries TRBV5-4 and TRBJ1-2; D perhaps matches TRBD1 (5 bases). The CDR3 spans 15 residues. The germline V gene encodes CDR1 SGHNT and CDR2 YYREEE (reference sequence). V lost 6 bases and J 1 base, leaving 16 bases between the germline ends. The CDR3 loop reads CASILAPGLNYGYTF. CDR3 bases: TGTGCCAGCATTCTGGCACCGGGACTTAACTATGGCTACACCTTC. Full variable domain (remainder filled in from reference TRBV5-4 and TRBJ1-2): ETGVTQSPTHLIKTRGQQVTLRCSSQSGHNTVSWYQQALGQGPQFIFQYYREEENGRGNFPPRFSGLQFPNYSSELNVNALELDDSALYLCASILAPGLNYGYTFGSGTRLTVV.

This clonotype occurred many times. V gene TRBV7-2 combines with J gene TRBJ2-7; TRBD1 matches 8 bases. V shed 6 bases, J shed 0 bases, and the junction held 7 bases outside the gene matches. Germline V gene sequence: CDR1 SGHTA, CDR2 FQGNSA. The CDR3 is 15 amino acids. The CDR3 DNA reads as TGTGCCAGCAGGTACCGGGACAGGAGCTCCTACGAGCAGTACTTC. It yields the protein CASRYRDRSSYEQYF.

This clonotype was found once. Being one base from a much bigger clone, this may be a read error. V gene TRBV20-1 combines with J gene TRBJ2-7; D remains ambiguous. This CDR3 spans 12 amino acids. Germline loops: CDR1 DFQATT, CDR2 SNEGSKA (reference sequence). V was pared by 0 bases and J by 6 bases, with 9 bases between. CDR3 protein: CSARDGRCEQYF. The CDR3 bases are TGCAGTGCTAGAGATGGGCGGTGCGAGCAGTACTTC.

The table lists this clonotype with many counts. V and J are TRBV7-8 and TRBJ2-3; D tentatively fits TRBD1 or TRBD2 (5 bases each). Germline V gene data show CDR1 as SGHVS and CDR2 as FQNEAQ. The CDR3 runs to 14 residues. The V and J ends lost 5 bases and 8 bases respectively, with 17 bases between them. The CDR3 here is CASSQQRGRGTQYF. CDR3 bases: TGTGCCAGCAGCCAACAACGGGGCCGCGGTACGCAGTATTTT. Filled out from reference TRBV7-8 and TRBJ2-3, the complete variable domain reads GAGVSQSPRYKVAKRGQDVALRCDPISGHVSLFWYQQALGQGPEFLTYFQNEAQLDKSGLPSDRFFAERPEGSVSTLKIQRTQQEDSAVYLCASSQQRGRGTQYFGPGTRLTVL.

On this clonotype: A much larger clone differs by one base, so this may be a read error. This rearrangement joins TRBV28 to TRBJ1-5; D ambiguous. The CDR3 runs to 14 residues. The germline gives CDR1 MDHEN, CDR2 SYDVKM. The DNA for the CDR3 is TGTGCCGAAGGATCTGACCTTAGCAATCATCCCCAGCATTTT. This encodes CAEGSDLSNHPQHF.

This clonotype occurred a few times. The chain joins TRBV20-1 to TRBJ2-3; 9 positions agree with TRBD1. V lost 0 bases to trimming and J lost 3 bases; unmatched junction nucleotides: 19. The length of the CDR3 is 20 residues. Germline CDR1 DFQATT, CDR2 SNEGSKA (reference sequence). CDR3: CSARDLFGALEDRGTDTQYF. The CDR3 region has the DNA TGCAGTGCTAGAGATCTCTTTGGGGCTTTAGAAGACAGGGGGACAGATACGCAGTATTTT.

The V gene is TRBV2, the J gene TRBJ2-1; 11 bases fit TRBD2. This CDR3 has 16 residues. J gave up 7 bases and V 2 bases, and 7 bases lay outside the gene matches. Looked up from germline, CDR1 is SNHLY and CDR2 is FYNNEI. DNA for the CDR3: TGTGCCAGCAGTGAACCGCGGGCTAGCGGGAGGAATGAGCAGTTCTTC. Residues: CASSEPRASGRNEQFF.

The chain recombines TRBV29-1 with TRBJ2-1, with D possibly being TRBD1 or TRBD2 (5 bases each). V lost 1 base, J lost 0 bases, and 10 bases lay in between. CDR1 and CDR2 from the germline V gene are SQVTM and ANQGSEA. The CDR3 is made up of 15 amino acids. CDR3 amino acids: CSVEGPGSSYNEQFF. The CDR3 DNA reads as TGCAGCGTTGAAGGCCCAGGGAGCTCCTACAATGAGCAGTTCTTC.